This T cell receptor beta chain was recorded in a study of beta chain features in type 1 diabetes (dated by TCRdb to the late 2010s). Turning to the overall study: Mean age, gender distribution, total cell number and subset yield were not different between patients and healthy donors. A total of around 100 million sorted cells were examined across all samples, and RNA yield correlated strongly with the number of cells per subset. In the study, TCRB repertoires of sorted circulating CD4+ T cell subsets from recently diagnosed type 1 diabetes patients were compared with those of matched healthy donors. Whereas all 28 donors provided naive and central memory subsets, regulatory and stem cell-like memory subsets were isolated from just 8 patients and about 8 healthy donors. Study-wide conclusions, independent of this receptor: Fewer insertions and more nucleotide deletions at VDJ recombination sites were observed in patients with type 1 diabetes, implying thymic rearrangement abnormalities. A moderate but significant shortening of TCRB CDR3 length was observed in type 1 diabetes patients in all four CD4+ subsets. PCR might favor shorter templates, but patient and control samples were amplified and corrected together, so any skew would affect both groups equally. Because cDNA rather than genomic DNA was sequenced, highly expressing activated cells could have been over-represented, although no difference in activation and CD3 levels was found between groups. Because small numbers of individuals were included in the HLA sub-analyses, any influence of HLA type on TCRB rearrangement was left unresolved. Naive, central memory and regulatory TCRB repertoires appeared more similar among patients than among healthy donors.

A single peripheral blood draw of about 116 mL on average was collected from each donor into heparinised tubes. Using a panel that included CD45RO, CCR7, CD25, CD127, CD95 and CD27, naive, central memory, regulatory and stem cell-like memory CD4+ T cells were sorted on a BD FACSAria II. Purity was above 95% for every sorted population. PBMCs were isolated immediately by Lymphoprep density gradient centrifugation and stained directly without culture. To minimize batch effects, samples were stained and sorted in pairs, one healthy donor with one patient per experiment. The entire isolated RNA was reverse transcribed using the High Capacity cDNA Reverse Transcription Kit, and thus expressed TCRB transcripts were sequenced. Naive, central memory and regulatory T cell samples underwent deep immunoSEQ sequencing, averaging about 3.3 million total reads per sample. Sorted cells were lysed in RLT buffer and RNA was extracted with DNase-treated RNeasy Micro or Mini kits, depending on cell number. Each cell subset was processed separately to prevent cross-contamination, with patient and healthy donor samples processed together. The immunoSEQ multiplex PCR was used to amplify TCRB sequences from cDNA, generating 87-bp fragments that spanned the CDR3 region. The amplicons were sequenced using the Illumina HiSeq platform. Processing in the source paper ran as follows. Synthetic template baselines were used to correct PCR bias computationally, reads within Hamming distance 2 were collapsed, and singletons that could not be merged were discarded. By aligning reads against IMGT, V, D and J genes, CDR3 length, and insertions or deletions at six rearrangement sites were assigned. Clonotype counts were normalized to sorted cell number within each subset before computing true diversity and Gini coefficients with the tcR R package. The overlap coefficient, calculated on TCRB nucleotide sequences, was used to quantify repertoire sharing. As a proxy for the pre-selection repertoire, out-of-frame TCRB sequences from naive cells were analyzed. In its TCRdb copy, this immuneACCESS table keeps in-frame sequences only and misses some clones. Where compared with another copy, unresolved V genes explain less than half of these, and the others have no known cause. V and J calls and clone size are as listed in that table; D and trimming were resolved from the DNA. The sample contains hundreds of thousands of clones, about 17% of them found a single time. 0.02% to 0.025% of the sample goes to the ten largest clones.

As concerns this clone: The antigen this receptor binds is unknown. No qualities accompany the bases; no much larger clone lies one base away.

The CDR3 starts with the cysteine, ends with the phenylalanine, and has 14 residues. The read is trimmed to its CDR3 DNA, 42 bases read in frame from base 1. CDR1 MGHDK and CDR2 SYGVNS are derived from the germline V gene. At the junction V is shortened by 4 bases and J by 0 bases, with 8 bases in between. The clonotype was recovered from a woman under 30 in good health. Sequences were obtained from naive CD4+ T cells from blood. The cell subset or site label, read with the paper, signifies: true naive CD4+ T cells. This sequence uses TRBV25-1 and TRBJ2-3; D gene: possibly TRBD2, on 6 matching bases. Read as DNA, the sequence is TGTGCCAGCAGTGTGGGACTGAGCACAGATACGCAGTATTTT. This yields the protein CASSVGLSTDTQYF. With all but the CDR3 taken from the reference TRBV25-1 and TRBJ2-3 genes, the full variable domain is: EADIYQTPRYLVIGTGKKITLECSQTMGHDKMYWYQQDPGMELHLIHYSYGVNSTEKGDLSSESTVSRIRTEHFPLTLESARPSHTSQYLCASSVGLSTDTQYFGPGTRLTVL.